This TCR beta chain is drawn from a study of blood T cell repertoires in COVID-19. About the study: Collection of acute and convalescent COVID-19 samples took place in the United States, Italy and Spain.

Per the germline V gene, CDR1 is SGHTA and CDR2 is FQGTGA. The CDR3 consists of 15 residues. Trimming removed 5 bases from V and 3 bases from J; junction bases left unmatched: 8. The assay was immunoSEQ multiplex PCR, and TCRdb's table has in-frame clones only and misses some. The repertoire includes roughly 220,000 clones, approximately 86% of them detected once, and about 4.1% sits in the top ten. Participants were aged about 18 to 95 years, lived in 24 US areas, and enrolled virtually. Participant-reported clinical history was the basis for cohort assignment. This receptor was obtained from a woman aged 40 to 50 with acute COVID-19. The specimen sequenced was PBMCs or T cells enriched from blood (not recorded which). The chain employs TRBV7-3 and TRBJ2-7; 9 bases are shared with TRBD2. The CDR3 DNA is TGTGCCAGCAGCCGAGCGGGAGGCCCCCTCTACGAGCAGTACTTC. It translates to CASSRAGGPLYEQYF.